Listed below are T cell receptor beta chains from one sample, sequenced in a study of cytomegalovirus exposure and HLA in healthy donors. Sequenced by immunoSEQ multiplex PCR; TCRdb stores in-frame clones only, minus some. The sample holds 120,000 or so clones, roughly 80% seen once. Specimen: PBMCs. The receptors originated from a woman aged 45-65 years in good health and CMV-seronegative. The CDR3 runs from the conserved cysteine through the conserved F or W. The D gene is left open where the match is weak. Size values are once, few and many counts, or a class for expanded clones, and some rows have none.

v_gene: TRBV19; j_gene: TRBJ1-1; d_gene: TRBD1; abundance: once; CDR3nt: TGTGCCAGTAGTAAGGCCGGAGCGGGACAGGGGAGTACTGAAGCTTTCTTT; CDR3aa: CASSKAGAGQGSTEAFF
v_gene: TRBV7-3; j_gene: TRBJ2-5; d_gene: TRBD2; abundance: -; CDR3nt: TGTGCCAGCAGCTCCGTAGCGGGCCTACACCAAGAGACCCAGTACTTC; CDR3aa: CASSSVAGLHQETQYF
v_gene: TRBV30; j_gene: TRBJ2-1; d_gene: -; abundance: -; CDR3nt: TGTGCCTGGAGTGTACTCGGGAGTTTTAGCAATGAGCAGTTCTTC; CDR3aa: CAWSVLGSFSNEQFF
v_gene: TRBV5-1; j_gene: TRBJ2-3; d_gene: -; abundance: few; CDR3nt: TGCGCCAGCAGCTTGGACACACGTCCAGATACGCAGTATTTT; CDR3aa: CASSLDTRPDTQYF
v_gene: TRBV4-1; j_gene: TRBJ1-5; d_gene: TRBD1; abundance: -; CDR3nt: TGCGCCAGCAGCCAAGCCCCCGGACAGGGCGGGTCCAATCAGCCCCAGCATTTT; CDR3aa: CASSQAPGQGGSNQPQHF
v_gene: TRBV28; j_gene: TRBJ2-1; d_gene: -; abundance: -; CDR3nt: TGTGCCAGCAGTTTAGGGGAGGCATTGTACAATGAGCAGTTCTTC; CDR3aa: CASSLGEALYNEQFF
v_gene: TRBV2; j_gene: TRBJ1-2; d_gene: -; abundance: -; CDR3nt: TGTGCCAGCAGTGACACAGGGTGGAACGATGGCTACACCTTC; CDR3aa: CASSDTGWNDGYTF
v_gene: TRBV7-9; j_gene: TRBJ2-1; d_gene: -; abundance: -; CDR3nt: TGTGCCAGCAGCTTAGCCCGGGACAATGAGCAGTTCTTC; CDR3aa: CASSLARDNEQFF
v_gene: TRBV6-5; j_gene: TRBJ1-2; d_gene: TRBD1; abundance: -; CDR3nt: TGTGCCAGCAGTCGTGACAGGGGGGGGTATGGCTACACCTTC; CDR3aa: CASSRDRGGYGYTF
v_gene: TRBV28; j_gene: TRBJ2-1; d_gene: -; abundance: -; CDR3nt: TGTGCCAGCAGTCCTTCACTAGTTTACAATGAGCAGTTCTTC; CDR3aa: CASSPSLVYNEQFF
v_gene: TRBV7-3; j_gene: TRBJ2-5; d_gene: -; abundance: few; CDR3nt: TGTGCCAGCAGTGAACTGGCTAGCGCACAAGAGACCCAGTACTTC; CDR3aa: CASSELASAQETQYF
v_gene: TRBV5-6; j_gene: TRBJ2-1; d_gene: TRBD2; abundance: -; CDR3nt: TGTGCCAGCAGCAGGGGGACTAGCCCCTACAATGAGCAGTTCTTC; CDR3aa: CASSRGTSPYNEQFF
v_gene: TRBV19; j_gene: TRBJ2-7; d_gene: TRBD1; abundance: -; CDR3nt: TGTGCCAGCCGTCGTGGGCAGGGGGCCAACGAGCAGTACTTC; CDR3aa: CASRRGQGANEQYF
v_gene: TRBV28; j_gene: TRBJ2-7; d_gene: TRBD2; abundance: -; CDR3nt: TGTGCCAGCCGGGGGGGCCTGGGCTTCTCCTACGAGCAGTACTTC; CDR3aa: CASRGGLGFSYEQYF
v_gene: TRBV11-1; j_gene: TRBJ2-2; d_gene: -; abundance: -; CDR3nt: TGTGCCAGCAGCTTAGTGGTCAGTCCGAACACCGGGGAGCTGTTTTTT; CDR3aa: CASSLVVSPNTGELFF
v_gene: TRBV6-5; j_gene: TRBJ2-5; d_gene: TRBD1; abundance: -; CDR3nt: TGTGCCAGCAGTACCCTAACAGGGGGCCAAGAGACCCAGTACTTC; CDR3aa: CASSTLTGGQETQYF
v_gene: TRBV5-1; j_gene: TRBJ2-1; d_gene: -; abundance: -; CDR3nt: TGCGCCAGCAATATAGACAATGAGCAGTTCTTC; CDR3aa: CASNIDNEQFF
v_gene: TRBV25-1; j_gene: TRBJ2-1; d_gene: TRBD1; abundance: -; CDR3nt: TGTGCCAGCAGTCGCCGGGACAGGGGGACCGATGAGCAGTTCTTC; CDR3aa: CASSRRDRGTDEQFF
v_gene: TRBV2; j_gene: TRBJ2-7; d_gene: TRBD2; abundance: few; CDR3nt: TGTGCCAGCAGTGAAGCGGGACTAGCGGGAAGCGAGCAGTACTTC; CDR3aa: CASSEAGLAGSEQYF
v_gene: TRBV30; j_gene: TRBJ2-3; d_gene: -; abundance: -; CDR3nt: TGTGCCTGGAGTTCTGGCACAGATACGCAGTATTTT; CDR3aa: CAWSSGTDTQYF
v_gene: TRBV28; j_gene: TRBJ2-7; d_gene: -; abundance: -; CDR3nt: TGTGCCAGCAGTTTTCCCGGGGAGCAGTACTTC; CDR3aa: CASSFPGEQYF
v_gene: TRBV5-1; j_gene: TRBJ2-6; d_gene: -; abundance: -; CDR3nt: TGCGCCAGCAGCTTCGGAGGGGCTGGGGCCAACGTCCTGACTTTC; CDR3aa: CASSFGGAGANVLTF
v_gene: TRBV5-1; j_gene: TRBJ1-5; d_gene: TRBD1; abundance: few; CDR3nt: TGCGCCAGCAGCTTGGGGACAGGGCCAAACAATCAGCCCCAGCATTTT; CDR3aa: CASSLGTGPNNQPQHF
v_gene: TRBV28; j_gene: TRBJ1-4; d_gene: TRBD1; abundance: once; CDR3nt: TGTGCCAGCAGTTTATGGGACAGGGGGTATGAAAAACTGTTTTTT; CDR3aa: CASSLWDRGYEKLFF
v_gene: TRBV4-2; j_gene: TRBJ2-3; d_gene: TRBD2; abundance: -; CDR3nt: TGTGCCAGCAGCCAGCTAGCGGGACCCACAGATACGCAGTATTTT; CDR3aa: CASSQLAGPTDTQYF
v_gene: TRBV5-6; j_gene: TRBJ2-4; d_gene: TRBD1; abundance: -; CDR3nt: TGTGCCAGCAGCGTGGGGGGACAGGGGCACTCCGAAAACATTCAGTACTTC; CDR3aa: CASSVGGQGHSENIQYF
v_gene: TRBV4-3; j_gene: TRBJ1-1; d_gene: -; abundance: -; CDR3nt: TGCGCCAGCAGCGCGGACGGGGTCACTGAAGCTTTCTTT; CDR3aa: CASSADGVTEAFF
v_gene: TRBV19; j_gene: TRBJ2-6; d_gene: -; abundance: -; CDR3nt: TGTGCCAGTAGGGCAGACTCTGGGGCCAACGTCCTGACTTTC; CDR3aa: CASRADSGANVLTF
v_gene: TRBV19; j_gene: TRBJ1-4; d_gene: TRBD1; abundance: -; CDR3nt: TGTGCCAGTATCGACAGGGGGAGAGGTAATGAAAAACTGTTTTTT; CDR3aa: CASIDRGRGNEKLFF
v_gene: TRBV9; j_gene: TRBJ2-5; d_gene: -; abundance: once; CDR3nt: TGTGCCAGCAGCGTAACCGACTGGTACCAAGAGACCCAGTACTTC; CDR3aa: CASSVTDWYQETQYF
v_gene: TRBV29-1; j_gene: TRBJ2-1; d_gene: TRBD2; abundance: -; CDR3nt: TGCAGCACGGGACTAGGTGAGCAGTTCTTC; CDR3aa: CSTGLGEQFF
v_gene: TRBV2; j_gene: TRBJ1-1; d_gene: -; abundance: -; CDR3nt: TGTGCCAGCAGCGGCGCAGGGATTTACACTGAAGCTTTCTTT; CDR3aa: CASSGAGIYTEAFF
v_gene: TRBV6-5; j_gene: TRBJ1-2; d_gene: TRBD1; abundance: -; CDR3nt: TGTGCCAGCAGCCGGACAGGGAACTATGGCTACACCTTC; CDR3aa: CASSRTGNYGYTF
v_gene: TRBV7-3; j_gene: TRBJ2-1; d_gene: -; abundance: -; CDR3nt: TGTGCCAGCAGCTCCCAGACTAGTTTCGACCACAATGAGCAGTTCTTC; CDR3aa: CASSSQTSFDHNEQFF
v_gene: TRBV6-1; j_gene: TRBJ2-1; d_gene: -; abundance: few; CDR3nt: TGTGCCAGCAGTGATTTGGCGGTTTCCTACAATGAGCAGTTCTTC; CDR3aa: CASSDLAVSYNEQFF
v_gene: TRBV11-2; j_gene: TRBJ2-3; d_gene: TRBD2; abundance: -; CDR3nt: TGTGCCAGCAGCCCTGACCCCTGGACTAGCGGGAGGCCGGATACGCAGTATTTT; CDR3aa: CASSPDPWTSGRPDTQYF
v_gene: TRBV2; j_gene: TRBJ2-5; d_gene: TRBD2; abundance: once; CDR3nt: TGTGCCAGCAGTGAATATGTACTAGCGGGGGGAGAGACCCAGTACTTC; CDR3aa: CASSEYVLAGGETQYF
v_gene: TRBV7-9; j_gene: TRBJ2-3; d_gene: TRBD2; abundance: once; CDR3nt: TGTGCCATCCGCGGGAGGGAGGCAGATACGCAGTATTTT; CDR3aa: CAIRGREADTQYF
v_gene: TRBV29-1; j_gene: TRBJ2-2; d_gene: TRBD2; abundance: -; CDR3nt: TGCAGCGTTGGCGTAGCGGGAAACACCGGGGAGCTGTTTTTT; CDR3aa: CSVGVAGNTGELFF
v_gene: TRBV28; j_gene: TRBJ1-4; d_gene: -; abundance: -; CDR3nt: TGTGCCAGCAGTTCGACAGGAGCGAATGAAAGACTGTTTTTT; CDR3aa: CASSSTGANERLFF
v_gene: TRBV7-9; j_gene: TRBJ2-3; d_gene: TRBD2; abundance: -; CDR3nt: TGTTCCAGCAGCTTCAGGACTAGCGGAAGACTTCCAGATACGCAGTATTTT; CDR3aa: CSSSFRTSGRLPDTQYF
v_gene: TRBV19; j_gene: TRBJ1-1; d_gene: TRBD1; abundance: -; CDR3nt: TGTGCCAGTAGTATCTTCACAGGGGGCACGGGTATCCGCCCTGAAGCTTTCTTT; CDR3aa: CASSIFTGGTGIRPEAFF
v_gene: TRBV28; j_gene: TRBJ1-1; d_gene: -; abundance: -; CDR3nt: TGTGCCAGCAGTTTGGTCTACTACACTGAAGCTTTCTTT; CDR3aa: CASSLVYYTEAFF